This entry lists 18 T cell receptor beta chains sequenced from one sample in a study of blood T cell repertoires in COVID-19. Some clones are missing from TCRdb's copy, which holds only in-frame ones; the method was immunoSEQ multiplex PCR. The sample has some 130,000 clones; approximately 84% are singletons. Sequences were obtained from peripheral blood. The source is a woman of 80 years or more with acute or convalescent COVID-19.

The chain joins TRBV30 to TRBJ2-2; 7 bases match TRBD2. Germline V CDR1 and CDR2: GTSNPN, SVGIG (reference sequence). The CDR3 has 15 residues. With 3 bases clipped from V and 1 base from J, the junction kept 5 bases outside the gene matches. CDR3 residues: CAWRGRGRNTGELFF. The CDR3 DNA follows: TGTGCCTGGAGGGGGAGGGGTAGGAACACCGGGGAGCTGTTTTTT.

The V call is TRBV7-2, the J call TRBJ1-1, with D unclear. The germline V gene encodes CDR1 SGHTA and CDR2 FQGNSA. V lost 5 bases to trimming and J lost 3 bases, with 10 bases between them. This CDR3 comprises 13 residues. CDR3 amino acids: CASSASKDTEAFF. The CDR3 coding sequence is TGTGCCAGCAGCGCTAGTAAGGACACTGAAGCTTTCTTT.

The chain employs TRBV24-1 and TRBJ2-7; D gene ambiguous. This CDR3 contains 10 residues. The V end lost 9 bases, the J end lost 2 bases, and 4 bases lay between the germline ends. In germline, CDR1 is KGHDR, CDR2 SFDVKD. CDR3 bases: TGTGCCACCGACACCTACGAGCAGTACTTC. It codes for CATDTYEQYF.

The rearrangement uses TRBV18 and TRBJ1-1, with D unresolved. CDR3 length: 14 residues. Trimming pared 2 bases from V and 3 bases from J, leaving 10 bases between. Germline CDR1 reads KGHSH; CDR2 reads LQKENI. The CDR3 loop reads CASSPSRGDTEAFF. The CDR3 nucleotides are TGTGCCAGCTCACCATCACGAGGCGACACTGAAGCTTTCTTT.

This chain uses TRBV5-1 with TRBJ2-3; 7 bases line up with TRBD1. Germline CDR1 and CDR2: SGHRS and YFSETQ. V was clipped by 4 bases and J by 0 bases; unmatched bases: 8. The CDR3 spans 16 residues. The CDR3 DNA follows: TGCGCCAGCAGCCCCGAACCCAGGGGGAGCACAGATACGCAGTATTTT. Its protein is CASSPEPRGSTDTQYF.

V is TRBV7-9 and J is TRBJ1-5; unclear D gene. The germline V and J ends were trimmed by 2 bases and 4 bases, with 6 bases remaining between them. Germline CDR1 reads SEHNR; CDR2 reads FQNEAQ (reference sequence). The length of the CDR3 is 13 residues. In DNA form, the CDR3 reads TGTGCCAGCAGCTTACGCGGAAATCAGCCCCAGCATTTT. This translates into CASSLRGNQPQHF. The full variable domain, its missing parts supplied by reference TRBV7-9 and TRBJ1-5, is DTGVSQNPRHKITKRGQNVTFRCDPISEHNRLYWYRQTLGQGPEFLTYFQNEAQLEKSRLLSDRFSAERPKGSFSTLEIQRTEQGDSAMYLCASSLRGNQPQHFGDGTRLSIL.

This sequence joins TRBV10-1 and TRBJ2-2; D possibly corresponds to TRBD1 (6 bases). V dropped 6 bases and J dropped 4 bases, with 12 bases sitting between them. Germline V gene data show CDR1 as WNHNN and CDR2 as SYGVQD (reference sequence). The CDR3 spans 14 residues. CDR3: CASRDNRVTGELFF. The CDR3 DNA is TGCGCCAGCAGGGACAACAGGGTCACCGGGGAGCTGTTTTTT.

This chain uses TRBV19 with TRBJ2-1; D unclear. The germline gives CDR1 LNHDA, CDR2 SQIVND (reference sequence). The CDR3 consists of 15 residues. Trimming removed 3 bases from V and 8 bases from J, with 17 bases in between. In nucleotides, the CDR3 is TGTGCCAGTAGTATTCCTGGGTCTCGGGTCCATGAGCAGTTCTTC. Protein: CASSIPGSRVHEQFF.

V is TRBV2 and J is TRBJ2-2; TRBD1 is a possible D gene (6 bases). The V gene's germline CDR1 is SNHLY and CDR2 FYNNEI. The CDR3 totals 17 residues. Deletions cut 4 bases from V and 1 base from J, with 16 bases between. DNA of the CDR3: TGTGCCAGCAGTGCGGGCAGACAGGAAAAGAACACCGGGGAGCTGTTTTTT. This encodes CASSAGRQEKNTGELFF.

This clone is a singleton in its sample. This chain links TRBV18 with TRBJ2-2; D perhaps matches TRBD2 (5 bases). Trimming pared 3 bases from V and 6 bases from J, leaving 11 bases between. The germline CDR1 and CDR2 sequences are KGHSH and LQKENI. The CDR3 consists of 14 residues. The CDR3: CASSPRTSAGELFF. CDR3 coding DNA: TGTGCCAGCTCACCCCGAACTAGTGCCGGGGAGCTGTTTTTT.

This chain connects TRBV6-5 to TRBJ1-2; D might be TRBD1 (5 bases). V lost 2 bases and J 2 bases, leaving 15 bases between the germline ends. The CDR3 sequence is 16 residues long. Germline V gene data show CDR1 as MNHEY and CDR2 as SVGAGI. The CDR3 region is CASSYQSPTENYGYTF. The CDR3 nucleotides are TGTGCCAGCAGTTACCAAAGCCCGACAGAAAACTATGGCTACACCTTC.

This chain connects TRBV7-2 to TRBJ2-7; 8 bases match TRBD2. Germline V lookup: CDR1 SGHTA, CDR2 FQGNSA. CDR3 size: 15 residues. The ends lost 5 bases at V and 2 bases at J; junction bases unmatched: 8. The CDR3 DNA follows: TGTGCCAGCAGCCGGGGGCGGGGGGTGGCCTACGAGCAGTACTTC. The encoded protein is CASSRGRGVAYEQYF.

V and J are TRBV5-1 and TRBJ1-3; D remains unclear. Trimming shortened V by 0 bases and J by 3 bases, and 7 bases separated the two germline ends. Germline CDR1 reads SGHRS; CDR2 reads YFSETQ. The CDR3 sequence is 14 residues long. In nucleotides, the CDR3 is TGCGCCAGCAGCTTGGGAGGTATTGGAAACACCATATATTTT. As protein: CASSLGGIGNTIYF.

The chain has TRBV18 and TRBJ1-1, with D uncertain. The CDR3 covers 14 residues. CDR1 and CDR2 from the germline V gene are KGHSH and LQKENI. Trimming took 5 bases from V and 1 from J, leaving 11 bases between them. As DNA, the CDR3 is TGTGCCAGCTCAGCCCTAGTGGGGAACACTGAAGCTTTCTTT. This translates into CASSALVGNTEAFF.

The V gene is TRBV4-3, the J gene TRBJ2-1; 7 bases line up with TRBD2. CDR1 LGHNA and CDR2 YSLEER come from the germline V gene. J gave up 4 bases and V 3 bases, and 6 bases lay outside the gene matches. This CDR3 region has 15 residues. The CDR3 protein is CASSQDLAEYNEQFF. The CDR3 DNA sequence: TGCGCCAGCAGCCAGGACCTAGCGGAGTACAATGAGCAGTTCTTC.

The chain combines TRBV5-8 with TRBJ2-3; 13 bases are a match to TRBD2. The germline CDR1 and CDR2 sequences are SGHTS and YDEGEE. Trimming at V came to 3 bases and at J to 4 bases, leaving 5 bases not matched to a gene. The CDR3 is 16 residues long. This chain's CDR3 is CASSSGLAGDADTQYF. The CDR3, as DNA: TGTGCCAGCAGCTCCGGACTAGCGGGAGATGCAGATACGCAGTATTTT.

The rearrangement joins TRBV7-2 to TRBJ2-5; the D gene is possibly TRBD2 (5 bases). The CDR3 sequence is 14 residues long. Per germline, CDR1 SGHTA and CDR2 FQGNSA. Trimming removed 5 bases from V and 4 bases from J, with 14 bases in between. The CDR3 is CASSALAGAETQYF. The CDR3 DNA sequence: TGTGCCAGCAGCGCCTTGGCGGGCGCAGAGACCCAGTACTTC.

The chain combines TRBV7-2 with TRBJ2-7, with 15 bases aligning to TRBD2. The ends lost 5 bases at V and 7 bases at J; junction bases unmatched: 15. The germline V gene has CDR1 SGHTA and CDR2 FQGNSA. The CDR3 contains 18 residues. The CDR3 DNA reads TGTGCCAGCAGCCCCCCCGGGACTAGCGGGAGGTGGCCTTGGGAGCAGTACTTC. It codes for CASSPPGTSGRWPWEQYF.